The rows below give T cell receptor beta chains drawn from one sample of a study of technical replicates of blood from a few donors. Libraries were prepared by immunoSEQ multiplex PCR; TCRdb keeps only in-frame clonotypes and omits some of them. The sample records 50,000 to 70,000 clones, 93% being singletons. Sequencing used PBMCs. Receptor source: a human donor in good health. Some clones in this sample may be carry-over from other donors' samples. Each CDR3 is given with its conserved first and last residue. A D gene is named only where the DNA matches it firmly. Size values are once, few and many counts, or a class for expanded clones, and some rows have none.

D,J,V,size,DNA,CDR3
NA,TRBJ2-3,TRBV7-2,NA,TGTGCCAGCACCGGAGGGGAAGATACGCAGTATTTT,CASTGGEDTQYF
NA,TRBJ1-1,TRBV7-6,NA,TGTGCCAGCAGCGACCAGGGGACTGAAGCTTTCTTT,CASSDQGTEAFF
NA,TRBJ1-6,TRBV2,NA,TGTGCCAGCTTCTACCCTAGGAGCTCCTATAATTCACCCCTCCACTTT,CASFYPRSSYNSPLHF
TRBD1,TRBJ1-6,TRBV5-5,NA,TGTGCCAGCAGCCGGACAGGGTACAATTCACCCCTCCACTTT,CASSRTGYNSPLHF
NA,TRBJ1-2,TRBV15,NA,TGTGCCACCAGCAGGGAATTTACAGGGAAGGAAGGCTACACCTTC,CATSREFTGKEGYTF
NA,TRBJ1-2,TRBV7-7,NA,TGTGCCAGCAGCCCGATAGGACAGTCAGCTAACTATGGCTACACCTTC,CASSPIGQSANYGYTF
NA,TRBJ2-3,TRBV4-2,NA,TGTGCCAGCAGCCAAGCCTTCGGCACAGATACGCAGTATTTT,CASSQAFGTDTQYF
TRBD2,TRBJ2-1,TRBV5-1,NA,TGCGCCAGCAGCTCCCCCCCGCCCCTCGCCCTGCGGGAGAAGTTGGGTGAGCAGTTCTTC,CASSSPPPLALREKLGEQFF
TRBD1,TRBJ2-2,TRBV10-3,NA,TGTGCCATCAGTGAGGTAGTTGGGACAGGAGCCACCGGGGAGCTGTTTTTT,CAISEVVGTGATGELFF
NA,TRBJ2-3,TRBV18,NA,TGTGCCAGCTCACCAGGAGGGGGCCGCACAGATACGCAGTATTTT,CASSPGGGRTDTQYF
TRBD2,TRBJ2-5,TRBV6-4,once,TGTGCCAGCAGTGCGGGACGGTGGCTAGCGGGACGCCAAGAGACCCAGTACTTC,CASSAGRWLAGRQETQYF
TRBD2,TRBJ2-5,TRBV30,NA,TGTGCCTGGAGTGTACGTCCGGGACTAAAAGGAGAGACCCAGTACTTC,CAWSVRPGLKGETQYF
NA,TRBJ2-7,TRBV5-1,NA,TGCGCCAGCAGCTTGGTCCCAGGTCCAGAATACGAGCAGTACTTC,CASSLVPGPEYEQYF
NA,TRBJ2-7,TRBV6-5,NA,TGTGCCAGCAGTCCCCAGCTGGGGCTTGAGAGGTACTTC,CASSPQLGLERYF
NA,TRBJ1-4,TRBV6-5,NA,TGTGCCAGCAGTTCAGGGTCACATGAAAAACTGTTTTTT,CASSSGSHEKLFF
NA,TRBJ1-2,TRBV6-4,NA,TGTGCCAGCAGTGACACACGGACTGGCACGGTTGGCTACACCTTC,CASSDTRTGTVGYTF
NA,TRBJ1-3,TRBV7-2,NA,TGTGCCAGCAGCCCTGGGTCAGGGCGAAACACCATATATTTT,CASSPGSGRNTIYF
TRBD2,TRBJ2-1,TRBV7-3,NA,TGTGCCAGCAGCCCGTATCCGGGACTAGCAGACAATGAGCAGTTCTTC,CASSPYPGLADNEQFF
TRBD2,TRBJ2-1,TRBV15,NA,TGTGCCACCAGCAGCGACGGACTAGCGGATCTCTCTCACAATGAGCAGTTCTTC,CATSSDGLADLSHNEQFF
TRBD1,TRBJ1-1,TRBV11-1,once,TGTGCCAGCAGCCCCCCGGGGGCAGGGGGCAACACTGAAGCTTTCTTT,CASSPPGAGGNTEAFF
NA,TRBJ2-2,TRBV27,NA,TGTGCCAGCAGTCCCCAATGGCAGAACACCGGGGAGCTGTTTTTT,CASSPQWQNTGELFF
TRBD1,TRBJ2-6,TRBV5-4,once,TGTGCCAGTCGACAGGGTCCTGCTGGGGCCAACGTCCTGACTTTC,CASRQGPAGANVLTF
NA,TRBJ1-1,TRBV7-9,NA,TGTGCCAGCAGCGGAGAAGGGAACACTGAAGCTTTCTTT,CASSGEGNTEAFF
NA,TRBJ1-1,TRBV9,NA,TGTGCCAGCACGAAGGAGGGGCTGGACACTGAAGCTTTCTTT,CASTKEGLDTEAFF
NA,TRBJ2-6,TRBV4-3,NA,TGCGCCAGCAGCCCTCGCGGACTCGGCCAGAGGGCCAACGTCCTGACTTTC,CASSPRGLGQRANVLTF
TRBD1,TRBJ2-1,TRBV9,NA,TGTGCCAGCAGCACCCCAGGGGGATACAATGAGCAGTTCTTC,CASSTPGGYNEQFF
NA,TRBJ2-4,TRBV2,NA,TGTGCCAGCAATGGTGACTCCCAAAACATTCAGTACTTC,CASNGDSQNIQYF
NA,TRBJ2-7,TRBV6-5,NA,TGTGCCGCCTCGGGGGTCGGGTACGAGCAGTACTTC,CAASGVGYEQYF
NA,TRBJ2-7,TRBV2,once,TGTGCCAGCATTTCCGGGACATTGGGGGAGCAGTACTTC,CASISGTLGEQYF
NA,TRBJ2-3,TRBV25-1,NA,TGTGCCAGCAGTCCAGACAGCACTAGCACAGATACGCAGTATTTT,CASSPDSTSTDTQYF
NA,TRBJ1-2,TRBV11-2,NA,TGTGCCAGCAGCTTAGATCAGGGTTCCCGGTTAGCTAACTATGGCTACACCTTC,CASSLDQGSRLANYGYTF
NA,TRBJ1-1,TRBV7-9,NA,TGTGCCAGCAGCTTAAACGACGGGGAAGGAGCTTTCTTT,CASSLNDGEGAFF
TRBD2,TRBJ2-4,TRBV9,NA,TGTGCCGGAAGAGGGACTAGCGACTTC,CAGRGTSDF
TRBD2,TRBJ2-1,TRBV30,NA,TGTGCCTGGGCCGATTGGCTAGCGGGAGTCTACAATGAGCAGTTCTTC,CAWADWLAGVYNEQFF
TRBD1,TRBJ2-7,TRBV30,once,TGTGCCTGGAGTGCCCCCGGGACAGGGGATGGCGAGCAGTACTTC,CAWSAPGTGDGEQYF
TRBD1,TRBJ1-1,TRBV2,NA,TGTGCCAGCAGAACCGGGACAGCGCCTGAAGCTTTCTTT,CASRTGTAPEAFF